The sequence of this T cell receptor (beta chain) was determined in a study of response to subunit inactivated influenza vaccine. This clonotype was recorded many times. TCRdb redid the calling of the RT-PCR reads with MiXCR, one entry per CDR3 protein. The data show some 540,000 distinct CDR3 sequences, roughly 25% seen once. This same sample was also taken into another study, of T cells expressing NK-cell markers. That paper states: 5'RACE template switching with UMIs generated TCR beta cDNA. The sequencing cohort of eight donors included seven HCMV-seropositive individuals and one seronegative individual. The authors restricted sorting to alpha-beta TCR T cells with an anti-gamma-delta TCR antibody in several experiments.

The sequencing used CD4+ T cells sorted from PBMCs, collected 12 days after vaccination. This receptor was identified in a man aged 50-59 years who received an inactivated influenza vaccine.

The CDR3 region has the DNA TGTGCCAGCAGCCAAGGGACCCTAGATACGCAGTATTTT. Protein sequence: CASSQGTLDTQYF. J is TRBJ2-3 and V is TRBV14; no clear D. The length of the CDR3 is 13 residues. CDR1 and CDR2 (germline): SGHDN, FVKESK. V gave up 1 base and J gave up 5 bases, with 7 bases separating them.